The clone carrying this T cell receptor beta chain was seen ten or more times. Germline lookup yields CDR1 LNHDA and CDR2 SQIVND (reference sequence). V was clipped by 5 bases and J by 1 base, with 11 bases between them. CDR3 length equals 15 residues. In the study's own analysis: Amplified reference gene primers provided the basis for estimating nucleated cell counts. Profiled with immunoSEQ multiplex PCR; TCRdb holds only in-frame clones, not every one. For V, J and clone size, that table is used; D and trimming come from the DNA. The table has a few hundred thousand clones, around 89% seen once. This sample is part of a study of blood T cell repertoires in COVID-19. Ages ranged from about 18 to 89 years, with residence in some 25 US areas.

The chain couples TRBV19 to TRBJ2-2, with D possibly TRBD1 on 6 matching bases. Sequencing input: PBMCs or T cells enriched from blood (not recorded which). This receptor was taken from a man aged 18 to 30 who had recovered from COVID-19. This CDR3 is CASSVTQGNTGELFF. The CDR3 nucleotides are TGTGCCAGTAGTGTAACACAGGGGAACACCGGGGAGCTGTTTTTT.